The text below deals with one TCR beta chain. The same CDR3 also results from other DNA sequences found in this sample. The sample originates from a study of shared clonotypes between healthy human individuals. Germline V gene data show CDR1 as MGHDK and CDR2 as SYGVNS. The V and J ends lost 4 bases and 2 bases respectively, with 8 bases between them. This CDR3 has 14 amino acids. The repertoire was sequenced with immunoSEQ multiplex PCR; TCRdb's copy has only in-frame clones and lacks some. The table shows approximately 340,000 clones, with under 80% occurring only once. The gene calls are TRBV25-1 and TRBJ1-4, with D unresolved. The sample taken for sequencing was memory CD4+ T cells sorted from blood. The subset was: CD45RA-negative fraction. This TCR came from a man aged 30 to 39 in good health. The CDR3 coding sequence is TGTGCCAGCAGTGCGAGGGCCACTAATGAAAAACTGTTTTTT. It specifies CASSARATNEKLFF.